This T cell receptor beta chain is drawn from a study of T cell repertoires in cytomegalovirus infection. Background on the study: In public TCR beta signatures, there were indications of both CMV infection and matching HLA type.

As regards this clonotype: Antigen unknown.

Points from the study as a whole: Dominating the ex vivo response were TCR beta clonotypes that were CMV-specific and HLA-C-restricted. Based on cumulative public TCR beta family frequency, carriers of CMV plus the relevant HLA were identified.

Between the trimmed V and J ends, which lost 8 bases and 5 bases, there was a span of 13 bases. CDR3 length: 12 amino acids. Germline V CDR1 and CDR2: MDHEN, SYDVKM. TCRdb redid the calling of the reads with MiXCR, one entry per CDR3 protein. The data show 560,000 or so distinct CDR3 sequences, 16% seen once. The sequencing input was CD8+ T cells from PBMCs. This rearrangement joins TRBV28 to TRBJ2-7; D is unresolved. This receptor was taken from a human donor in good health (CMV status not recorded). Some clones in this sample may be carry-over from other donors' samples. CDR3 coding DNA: TGTGCCAGCGCCCCGTCTGTCAACGAGCAGTACTTC. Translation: CASAPSVNEQYF.